This T cell receptor (beta chain) stems from a study of patients and donors after allogeneic stem cell transplantation. The ends lost 3 bases at V and 8 bases at J; junction bases unmatched: 7. The CDR3 runs 15 residues. MiXCR, run by TCRdb on the RT-PCR reads, gives a single entry per CDR3 protein. In the table there are about 200,000 distinct CDR3 sequences, 35% to 45% of which are singletons. Sample: blood, either unsorted or a sorted T cell fraction (not recorded which). The clonotype originates from a human donor who was either an allogeneic HSCT recipient or a stem cell or donor lymphocyte infusion donor (not recorded which). It is not recorded whose cells these are; they may come from a transplant donor. The V gene is TRBV12-3 or TRBV12-4, the J gene TRBJ2-1; 10 bases agree with TRBD2. The CDR3 sequence is CASSFGLAGADEQFF. CDR3 bases: TGTGCCAGCAGTTTTGGGCTAGCGGGGGCCGATGAGCAGTTCTTC.